This T cell receptor (beta chain) was sequenced during a study of persistence of HIV-infected CD4 T cells. Germline V CDR1 and CDR2: MNHEY, SVGAGI. The CDR3 totals 14 residues. Between the trimmed V and J ends, which lost 5 bases and 2 bases, there was a span of 7 bases. General study findings and limits: TCRbeta richness was lower in CMV- and Gag-responding cells than in anti-CD3/anti-CD28-responding cells. Antigen-responding cells were enriched for degenerate expanded CDR3beta sequences.

The immunoSEQ assay was version 4, run in survey mode. Sequencing used immunoSEQ multiplex PCR; TCRdb keeps in-frame clones, though not all of them. The data contain just under 65,000 clones, more than 70% of them singletons. An overlapping HIV-1 Gag peptide pool stimulated these cells at 0.75 to 1 ug/peptide/mL. CD40L/CD69 double-negative CD45RO-high memory CD4+ T cells were collected. Donors were HIV-1-infected adults who began suppressive ART during chronic infection. Anti-CD28/CD49d costimulation, CD40-blocking antibody and enfuvirtide were given to CD8-depleted PBMCs for about 17 hours. Concerning this clone: As yet, its antigen is unknown.

The starting material was CD4+ T cells sorted from PBMCs after roughly 17-hour stimulation, obtained from a patient who received antiretroviral therapy. This chain uses TRBV6-5 with TRBJ2-6; D gene uncertain. The TCR sequence derives from an adult man with HIV who was CMV-seropositive. The CDR3 DNA sequence: TGTGCCAGCAGTATCCGAGCTGGGGCCAACGTCCTGACTTTC. Translated: CASSIRAGANVLTF.